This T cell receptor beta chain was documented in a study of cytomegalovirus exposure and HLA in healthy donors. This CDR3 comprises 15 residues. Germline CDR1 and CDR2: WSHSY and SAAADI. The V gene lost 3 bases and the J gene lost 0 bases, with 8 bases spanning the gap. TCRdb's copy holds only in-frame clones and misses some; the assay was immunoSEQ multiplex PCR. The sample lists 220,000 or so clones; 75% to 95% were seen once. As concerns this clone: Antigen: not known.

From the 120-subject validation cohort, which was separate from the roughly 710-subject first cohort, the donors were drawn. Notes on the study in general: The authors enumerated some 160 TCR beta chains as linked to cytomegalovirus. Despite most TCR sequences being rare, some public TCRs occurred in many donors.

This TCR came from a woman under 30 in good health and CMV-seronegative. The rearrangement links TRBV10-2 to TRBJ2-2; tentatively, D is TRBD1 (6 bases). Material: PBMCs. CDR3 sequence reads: CASSDWGPNTGELFF. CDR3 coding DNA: TGCGCCAGCAGTGATTGGGGGCCGAACACCGGGGAGCTGTTTTTT.